This T cell receptor (beta chain) was recovered during a study of blood T cell repertoires in COVID-19. Overall study context: Samples representing acute and convalescent COVID-19 were sourced from the United States, Italy and Spain. Sample material is recorded as cDNA or gDNA derived from T cells, B-cell-depleted T cells, or PBMCs.

Germline trimming cut 0 bases from V and 4 bases from J; bases unmatched to any gene: 5. The germline V gene has CDR1 LNHDA and CDR2 SQIVND (reference sequence). CDR3 length equals 15 residues. Method: immunoSEQ multiplex PCR; TCRdb's copy keeps in-frame clones and lacks some. This repertoire shows around 300,000 clones, almost 90% found once; its top ten account for approximately 2.9%. The sequence was obtained from a woman in her 30s with COVID-19, enrolled during active disease. The V call is TRBV19, the J call TRBJ1-2; 7 bases are shared with TRBD1. The sequencing input was peripheral blood. The CDR3 protein is CASSIDLQGLYGYTF. Here the CDR3 DNA reads TGTGCCAGTAGTATAGACCTACAGGGGCTCTATGGCTACACCTTC.